One sample yielded the 14 T cell receptor beta chains listed below, sequenced in a study of cytomegalovirus exposure and HLA in healthy donors. With 60 Vbeta and 13 Jbeta primers, the PCR was carried out. Assay: immunoSEQ multiplex PCR; the TCRdb copy retains only in-frame clones and omits some. The data contain over 200,000 clones, over 65% of them singletons. The sequenced sample consisted of PBMCs. These receptors were collected from a woman aged 60-75 years in good health and CMV-seropositive.

This clone was counted only a few times. At one end the junction does not follow the germline gene, possibly because of a read error. The V gene is TRBV7-9, the J gene TRBJ2-3; TRBD2 matches 12 bases. CDR3 length: 16 residues. Germline loops: CDR1 SEHNR, CDR2 FQNEAQ (reference sequence). For the CDR3, the DNA is TGTTCCAGCAGCCGAGGACTAGCGGGACAGACAGATACGCAGTATTTT. This gives the protein CSSSRGLAGQTDTQYF.

The CDR3 DNA reads TGTGCCACCAGCAGAGATAGGCGAGCGGGAGGGCCTGTCAAAAACATTCAGTACTTC. This translates into CATSRDRRAGGPVKNIQYF. This chain joins TRBV15 and TRBJ2-4; TRBD2 matches at 10 bases. The CDR3 is 19 residues long. Germline V gives CDR1 LNHNV, CDR2 YYDKDF (reference sequence). Trimming at V came to 0 bases and at J to 3 bases, leaving 11 bases not matched to a gene.

In its sample, this clone was seen once. V gene TRBV21-1 combines with J gene TRBJ1-3; the listed D gene, TRBD1, was not tested against the DNA. TRBV21-1 is tagged as a pseudogene. CDR3 length: 14 residues. The CDR3 DNA sequence: TGTGCCAGCAGTCCCCAGGGATCTGGAAACACCATATATTTT. Its translation is CASSPQGSGNTIYF.

The chain joins TRBV19 to TRBJ2-6, with TRBD2 matching 9 bases. J gave up 4 bases and V 4 bases, and 2 bases lay outside the gene matches. Germline CDR1 reads LNHDA; CDR2 reads SQIVND (reference sequence). This CDR3 has 15 residues. The CDR3: CASSNLAGGANVLTF. Here the CDR3 DNA reads TGTGCCAGTAGTAATCTAGCGGGAGGGGCCAACGTCCTGACTTTC.

CDR3 in amino acids: CASSSTGDNQPQHF. The CDR3 coding sequence is TGTGCCAGCAGTTCTACAGGGGACAATCAGCCCCAGCATTTT. This chain uses TRBV28 with TRBJ1-5; 7 bases agree with TRBD1. This CDR3 comprises 14 residues. Germline V gene lookup returns CDR1 MDHEN and CDR2 SYDVKM. The V segment lost 4 bases and the J segment 3 bases; nucleotides outside the gene matches: 3. Drawing the rest from reference TRBV28 and TRBJ1-5, the complete variable domain is DVKVTQSSRYLVKRTGEKVFLECVQDMDHENMFWYRQDPGLGLRLIYFSYDVKMKEKGDIPEGYSVSREKKERFSLILESASTNQTSMYLCASSSTGDNQPQHFGDGTRLSIL.

The V call is TRBV2, the J call TRBJ1-6, with TRBD1 identical over 9 bases. In germline, CDR1 is SNHLY, CDR2 FYNNEI. The CDR3 consists of 14 residues. Trimming at V came to 5 bases and at J to 8 bases, leaving 4 bases not matched to a gene. CDR3 amino acids: CASSTDRGYSPLHF. As DNA, the CDR3 is TGTGCCAGCAGTACAGACAGGGGGTATTCACCCCTCCACTTT.

The count of this clone is one. The CDR3 here is CASSFDGQQGAYEQYF. The CDR3 bases are TGTGCCAGCAGCTTCGACGGACAGCAGGGAGCTTACGAGCAGTACTTC. The chain employs TRBV6-6 and TRBJ2-7; weak D call: TRBD1 (6 bases). Germline V gene lookup returns CDR1 MNHNY and CDR2 SVGAGI (reference sequence). The CDR3 length is 16 residues. Trimming pared 6 bases from V and 4 bases from J, leaving 22 bases between.

In its sample, this clone was seen a few times. The V call is TRBV4-1, the J call TRBJ2-1; 9 bases agree with TRBD2. CDR3 length: 17 amino acids. V shed 1 base, J shed 3 bases, and the junction held 7 bases outside the gene matches. In germline, CDR1 is MGHRA, CDR2 YSYEKL. CDR3 coding DNA: TGCGCCAGCAGCCAAGGCATAGCGGGAGTAATCTACAATGAGCAGTTCTTC. Protein product: CASSQGIAGVIYNEQFF.

This sequence joins TRBV30 and TRBJ1-2, with D unresolved. The germline V gene encodes CDR1 GTSNPN and CDR2 SVGIG (reference sequence). V was clipped by 0 bases and J by 0 bases, with 14 bases between them. The CDR3 sequence is 16 residues long. CDR3 nucleotide sequence: TGTGCCTGGAGTGTATACGGTCAAACCGCTAACTATGGCTACACCTTC. Encoded protein: CAWSVYGQTANYGYTF.

The chain joins TRBV18 to TRBJ1-2, with D perhaps matching TRBD1 (5 bases). Germline CDR1 KGHSH, CDR2 LQKENI. With 5 bases removed from V and 4 bases from J, the gap between germline ends came to 11 bases. This CDR3 comprises 13 residues. The CDR3 DNA reads as TGTGCCAGCTCATCCGACAGAGTCTATGGCTACACCTTC. This codes for CASSSDRVYGYTF.

The V and J genes are TRBV19 and TRBJ1-2, with D perhaps matching TRBD1 (6 bases). Germline assignment: CDR1 LNHDA and CDR2 SQIVND (reference sequence). V was clipped by 7 bases and J by 1 base, with 16 bases between them. The CDR3 is made up of 15 amino acids. Written as DNA, the CDR3 is TGTGCCAGTACCCTCCGGGACACCGTTAACTATGGCTACACCTTC. It encodes CASTLRDTVNYGYTF.

The genes are TRBV5-1 and TRBJ2-3, with D unclear. V shed 4 bases and J shed 0 bases, with 6 bases lying between them. CDR3 size: 13 residues. Germline V gene sequence: CDR1 SGHRS, CDR2 YFSETQ. CDR3: CASSPVSTDTQYF. CDR3 bases: TGCGCCAGCAGCCCCGTAAGCACAGATACGCAGTATTTT. Supplemented by reference TRBV5-1 and TRBJ2-3, the full variable domain reads KAGVTQTPRYLIKTRGQQVTLSCSPISGHRSVSWYQQTPGQGLQFLFEYFSETQRNKGNFPGRFSGRQFSNSRSEMNVSTLELGDSALYLCASSPVSTDTQYFGPGTRLTVL.

The DNA of the CDR3 is TGCGCCAGCAGCATGCGGAGGGTTCAAGAGACCCAGTACTTC. Its translation: CASSMRRVQETQYF. The chain recombines TRBV5-1 with TRBJ2-5, with D possibly matching TRBD2 (6 bases). CDR3 length equals 14 residues. Germline values: CDR1 SGHRS, CDR2 YFSETQ. V lost 4 bases, J lost 2 bases, and 12 bases lay in between.

This rearrangement joins TRBV30 to TRBJ1-3; weak D call: TRBD1 (6 bases). Germline V gene sequence: CDR1 GTSNPN, CDR2 SVGIG (reference sequence). CDR3 size: 14 residues. Trimming removed 8 bases at V and 0 bases at J, with 14 bases between. CDR3 nucleotides: TGTGCCGGACGGACAGCCAACTCTGGAAACACCATATATTTT. Protein: CAGRTANSGNTIYF.